The 9 T cell receptor beta chains below were found in one sample sequenced in a study of T-cell reconstitution after alpha-beta-depleted transplantation in children. Unique molecular identifiers were incorporated into the prepared TCRbeta library. MiXCR, run by TCRdb on the PCR reads, gives a single entry per CDR3 protein. The sample yields roughly 500,000 distinct CDR3 sequences, approximately 16% seen once. The sequencing used PBMCs from the stem cell graft donor, collected from the stem cell graft. These receptor sequences come from a human donor who donated a stem cell graft to a child with acute lymphoblastic leukemia.

In its sample, this clonotype was seen a few times. The genes are TRBV5-1 and TRBJ1-2; D perhaps matches TRBD1 (6 bases). The V and J ends lost 1 base and 8 bases respectively, with 15 bases between them. The CDR3 contains 14 residues. The germline V gene has CDR1 SGHRS and CDR2 YFSETQ. In DNA form, the CDR3 reads TGCGCCAGCAGCTTGACCGGGGGCCCCCGAGGCTACACCTTC. Encoded protein: CASSLTGGPRGYTF.

This clonotype showed up just a few times. The chain combines TRBV25-1 with TRBJ1-1, with D possibly TRBD1 on 5 matching bases. Germline-derived CDR1 and CDR2 are MGHDK and SYGVNS. V lost 8 bases to trimming and J lost 4 bases, with 11 bases between them. CDR3 length equals 12 residues. CDR3 amino acids: CASHDRPTEAFF. As DNA, the CDR3 is TGTGCCAGCCATGACAGACCCACTGAAGCTTTCTTT.

In this sample, this clonotype turned up a few times. The rearrangement uses TRBV6-1 and TRBJ2-1; a weak D match, TRBD2 (6 bases). The germline CDR1 and CDR2 sequences are MNHNS and SASEGT. CDR3 length: 14 residues. Trimming left V 9 bases short and J 5 bases short, with 17 bases between. The CDR3 reads CASVGGTRNNEQFF. The CDR3 region has the DNA TGTGCCAGTGTTGGCGGGACGAGAAACAATGAGCAGTTCTTC.

The chain combines TRBV7-2 with TRBJ2-5; 10 bases are shared with TRBD1. CDR1 and CDR2 from the germline V gene are SGHTA and FQGNSA. With V trimmed by 4 bases and J by 4 bases, 6 bases remained unmatched. This CDR3 has 15 residues. CDR3 sequence: CASSSQWTGGETQYF. The CDR3 region has the DNA TGTGCCAGCAGCTCACAATGGACAGGGGGAGAGACCCAGTACTTC.

This clonotype appeared a few times. The chain combines TRBV4-1 with TRBJ2-5; D is perhaps TRBD1 (5 bases). This CDR3 spans 16 amino acids. Germline assignment: CDR1 MGHRA and CDR2 YSYEKL. Deletions cut 4 bases from V and 5 bases from J, with 20 bases between. In nucleotides, the CDR3 is TGCGCCAGCAGCCGCACTACAGGATCCGTTGGGGAGACCCAGTACTTC. Amino acids: CASSRTTGSVGETQYF.

This clonotype was observed a handful of times. V is TRBV7-2 and J is TRBJ2-3; TRBD2 agrees at 9 bases. The V gene's germline CDR1 is SGHTA and CDR2 FQGNSA. V lost 5 bases, J lost 4 bases, and 4 bases stayed unmatched. CDR3 length equals 14 residues. The CDR3 sequence: CASSAGLAPDTQYF. The CDR3 DNA sequence: TGTGCCAGCAGCGCAGGACTAGCGCCAGATACGCAGTATTTT.

This clonotype showed up just a few times. The rearrangement links TRBV20-1 to TRBJ2-7; no clear D gene. Germline V gives CDR1 DFQATT, CDR2 SNEGSKA (reference sequence). The CDR3 totals 14 residues. V lost 3 bases and J lost 0, with 12 bases in between. The CDR3 DNA sequence: TGCAGTGCTAGCATCCCTCCTCTCTCCTACGAGCAGTACTTC. Translated, it gives CSASIPPLSYEQYF.

This clonotype was found a few times. This chain links TRBV18 with TRBJ2-5; D uncertain. The CDR3 is made up of 20 amino acids. Per germline, CDR1 KGHSH and CDR2 LQKENI. With 0 bases removed from V and 1 base from J, the gap between germline ends came to 24 bases. The CDR3 loop reads CASSPPDWTNSIWGQETQYF. The CDR3 coding sequence is TGTGCCAGCTCACCACCAGACTGGACCAATTCCATTTGGGGCCAAGAGACCCAGTACTTC. Based on the CDR3 plus reference TRBV18 and TRBJ2-5, the full variable domain is NAGVMQNPRHLVRRRGQEARLRCSPMKGHSHVYWYRQLPEEGLKFMVYLQKENIIDESGMPKERFSAEFPKEGPSILRIQQVVRGDSAAYFCASSPPDWTNSIWGQETQYFGPGTRLLVL.

In nucleotides, the CDR3 is TGTGCCAGCAGCTTTTGGGCCTACGAGCAGTACTTC. As protein: CASSFWAYEQYF. The chain recombines TRBV7-2 with TRBJ2-7, with D unclear. The CDR3 consists of 12 residues. Trimming shortened V by 3 bases and J by 2 bases, and 5 bases separated the two germline ends. Germline CDR1 reads SGHTA; CDR2 reads FQGNSA.